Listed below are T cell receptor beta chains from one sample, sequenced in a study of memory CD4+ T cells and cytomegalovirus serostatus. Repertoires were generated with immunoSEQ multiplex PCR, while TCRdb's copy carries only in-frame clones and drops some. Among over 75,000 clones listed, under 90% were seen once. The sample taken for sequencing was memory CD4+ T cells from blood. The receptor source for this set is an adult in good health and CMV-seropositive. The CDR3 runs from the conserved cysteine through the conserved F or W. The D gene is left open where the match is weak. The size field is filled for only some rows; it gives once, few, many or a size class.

TGTGCCAGCAGGTCTATCGGGACAGGGGGAGATGGCTACACCTTC	CASRSIGTGGDGYTF	TRBJ1-2	TRBV27	TRBD1	NA
TGTGCCAGTCTTAGCCTCACGAACACTGAAGCTTTCTTT	CASLSLTNTEAFF	TRBJ1-1	TRBV27	NA	few
TGCAGCGTTCAACAGGGAGGAAACACCATATATTTT	CSVQQGGNTIYF	TRBJ1-3	TRBV29-1	NA	NA
TGTGCCAGCAGTGCCGGGACAGCAAACTATGGCTACACCTTC	CASSAGTANYGYTF	TRBJ1-2	TRBV27	TRBD1	NA
TGTGCCAGCAGTCCTAACCCCGGACAGGTGTCTAATGAAAAACTGTTTTTT	CASSPNPGQVSNEKLFF	TRBJ1-4	TRBV28	TRBD1	NA
TGTGCCAGCAGCTCTGCCACAGATACGCAGTATTTT	CASSSATDTQYF	TRBJ2-3	TRBV11-2	NA	NA
TGCGCCAGCAGCCAAGATTGGGGGGGCCCCCTCTCTGGAAACACCATATATTTT	CASSQDWGGPLSGNTIYF	TRBJ1-3	TRBV4-1	NA	NA
TGTGCCAGCAGAGACAGGGTTCGGTATGGCTACACCTTC	CASRDRVRYGYTF	TRBJ1-2	TRBV28	TRBD1	NA
TGTGCCAGCAGCTTTGGACAGGGCTCACGGCGGACCCAGTACTTC	CASSFGQGSRRTQYF	TRBJ2-5	TRBV7-2	TRBD1	few
TGTGCCACCAGCAGAGCAGGGGCTTCTTATCAGCCCCAGCATTTT	CATSRAGASYQPQHF	TRBJ1-5	TRBV15	NA	NA